This T cell receptor beta chain was sequenced in a study of T cell responses to AZD1222 COVID-19 vaccine (dated by TCRdb to about 2021). About the study as a whole: TCR sequencing was performed for some 250 trial participants, of whom about 200 were given two doses of AZD1222 and around 25 were given two doses of MenACWY control vaccine. Trial participants were enrolled into age subgroups of 18-55, 56-69 and 70-plus years, which contained around 140, 26 and 57 TCR-sequenced participants, respectively. The research as a whole found: Because no day 14 peak-response samples were available, the repertoires could be characterized only after the peak T cell response. The vaccine-associated CD4 TCRs covered the entire spike protein, and the dominant responses fell in regions 160-218 and 743-854. A significant rise in spike-specific TCR breadth and depth was observed after two AZD1222 doses relative to day 0 and relative to MenACWY recipients. In the small 56-69-year group, the increase in depth fell short of significance, most likely because of low power. Most participants were white British and females outnumbered males, and the authors suggested that clonal diversity may have been underestimated. Reportedly, almost half of the unique spike-specific TCRs recognized epitopes lying outside the regions that are mutated in the B.1.351 and B.1.1.7 variants. Only six AZD1222 recipients were SARS-CoV-2 seropositive at baseline, limiting conclusions about previously exposed vaccinees.

In light of the paper, this sample's time point label describes: about 28 days (+/-7) after the second vaccine dose. AZD1222 recipients given second doses at about 4 weeks or at about 12 weeks were pooled, since spike-specific TCR depth and breadth were not found to differ between the two schedules. The vaccinee samples were drawn from two UK trials, COV001 and COV002, one of which was a single-blind randomized controlled phase 2/3 trial testing AZD1222 (ChAdOx1 nCoV-19) in healthy adults. Trial participant PBMC samples were collected at day 0 and day 28 after the second dose for TCRbeta chain sequencing. CDR1 and CDR2 were assigned from the germline V gene (reference sequence) as SEHNR and FQNEAQ. The CDR3 has 16 amino acids, counting the end cysteine and phenylalanine. Solely the CDR3 DNA is kept, with 48 bases framed from the first base. V is trimmed back by 4 bases and J by 3 bases, and the junction contains 11 bases that no gene match accounts for.

With respect to this clone: The antigen it binds to is not known. Base qualities are not recorded, but no much larger clone differs from it by a single base.

The CDR3 regions of human TCRbeta chains were subjected to immunosequencing. In the original analysis: Repertoire TCRs were matched against a reference library of SARS-CoV-2-specific TCRs generated with the MIRA antigen-specificity platform. Breadth was defined as the fraction of unique TCRs that were SARS-CoV-2-associated. Depth was defined as the fraction of total T cells that were SARS-CoV-2-associated. Using the MIRA data, each spike-specific TCR was mapped to the spike region that the TCR reacts to and placed in a CD4 or CD8 class. Log10-transformed breadth and depth values were compared by one-way ANOVA with Sidak's multiple comparisons tests. TCRdb re-hosts the immuneACCESS table, in-frame sequences only. Its copies lack some clones; in the studies checked, an unresolved V gene accounts for under half of them, and the cause for the rest is not known. That table supplies the V and J calls and clone size; D and trimming were determined from the DNA. This sample comprises approximately 120,000 clones, approximately 82% of them detected only once. About 26% of the sample rests with the top ten.

The clonotype comes from an adult who received the AZD1222 COVID-19 vaccine. The rearranged chain carries TRBV7-9 and TRBJ2-7, and 8 junctional nucleotides match TRBD1. Sample: peripheral blood, taken 28 days after the second AZD1222 dose. CDR3 protein: CASSSPGQVILYEQYF. The bases read TGTGCCAGCAGCTCTCCGGGACAGGTCATCCTCTACGAGCAGTACTTC.